This passage covers 30 T cell receptor beta chains from one sample sequenced in a study of tumor-infiltrating lymphocytes in primary liver carcinoma. Starting material of 450 to 550 ng total RNA yielded TCR beta cDNA via a constant-region primer. ARM-PCR, slightly modified, supplied the TCR beta libraries through three nested multiplex PCR rounds. With TRBV1-TRBV30 forward primers and a C-beta reverse primer, the first two PCR rounds were run for around 10 cycles each. Each CDR3 protein is one row after TCRdb ran MiXCR on the multiplex PCR reads. The sample lists approximately 24,000 distinct CDR3 sequences; about 73% were seen once. Investigators took RNA and DNA out together from 20-30 mg of unsorted bulk tissue. The sample taken for sequencing was liver tumor tissue from sampling region 3. As to subset: tumor region T3, left-lateral pole. The receptors were sampled from a man aged 40-49 years with primary liver carcinoma and hepatitis B virus infection.

Details on this clonotype: Since no conserved phenylalanine or tryptophan closes the CDR3, a read error is the likely cause. Because the CDR3's place on the DNA is in doubt, the DNA is left out and the CDR3 is given as listed by TCRdb. The rearrangement links TRBV6-1 to TRBJ2-3; TRBD1, as called in the table, went unchecked against the DNA. The CDR3 numbers 12 amino acids, ends counted. Germline assignment: CDR1 MNHNS and CDR2 SASEGT. CDR3 residues: CASRGWTDTQYL.

About this clonotype itself: Its ends do not fully match the called genes, so a read error is possible. V gene TRBV5-5 combines with J gene TRBJ2-1; TRBD1 agrees at 8 bases. The CDR3 covers 15 residues. Germline CDR1 and CDR2: SGHKS and YYEKEE (reference sequence). CDR3 in amino acids: CVSSPGQGFYSERFF. CDR3 bases: TGTGTCAGCAGCCCTGGACAGGGTTTCTACAGTGAGCGGTTCTTC. The whole variable domain, filled in from reference TRBV5-5 and TRBJ2-1, reads DAGVTQSPTHLIKTRGQQVTLRCSPISGHKSVSWYQQVLGQGPQFIFQYYEKEERGRGNFPDRFSARQFPNYSSELNVNALLLGDSALYLCVSSPGQGFYSERFFGPGTRLTVL.

The sample holds many counts of this clonotype. The gene calls are TRBV28 and TRBJ2-5, with D perhaps TRBD2 (6 bases). The CDR3 is 14 residues long. The ends were cut back, 0 bases at V and 5 bases at J, with 10 bases in the middle. Per the germline V gene, CDR1 is MDHEN and CDR2 is SYDVKM. CDR3 DNA: TGTGCCAGCAGTTTATGGGCGGGGATGGAGACCCAGTACTTC. Encoded protein: CASSLWAGMETQYF.

This clonotype is medium-sized by share. The chain joins TRBV6-2 or TRBV6-3 to TRBJ2-7; D is tentatively TRBD1 or TRBD2 (5 bases each). The CDR3 has 14 amino acids. Germline V gene lookup returns CDR1 MNHEY and CDR2 SVGEGT. Trimming cost V 7 bases and J 3 bases, with 16 bases left between them. The CDR3 loop reads CASNSPGRDYEQYF. The DNA of the CDR3 is TGTGCCAGCAATTCACCGGGACGGGACTACGAGCAGTACTTC.

This clonotype counts as medium-sized (0.01 to 0.1%). V is TRBV6-1 and J is TRBJ2-1; TRBD1 matches at 9 bases. With V trimmed by 8 bases and J by 0 bases, 2 bases remained unmatched. The CDR3 consists of 14 residues. The germline V gene encodes CDR1 MNHNS and CDR2 SASEGT. Written as DNA, the CDR3 is TGTGCCAGCCGGGACAGGGCCTCCTACAATGAGCAGTTCTTC. This gives the protein CASRDRASYNEQFF.

About this clonotype: Compared with germline, one end of the junction differs, possibly owing to a read error. The J gene is TRBJ2-4, the V gene TRBV11-2; D perhaps matches TRBD1 (5 bases). Germline V lookup: CDR1 SGHAT, CDR2 FQNNGV. The CDR3 consists of 18 residues. In nucleotides, the CDR3 is TGCGCCAGCAGCCCAACTGGGGCTTCCACGGTGATCAAAAACATTCAGTACTTC. This sequence encodes CASSPTGASTVIKNIQYF.

The rearrangement joins TRBV29-1 to TRBJ2-5, with D tentatively TRBD1 (6 bases). CDR1 is SQVTM, CDR2 ANQGSEA, per germline. Trimming took off 7 bases at V and 5 bases at J, with 17 bases between the two ends. This CDR3 is built from 13 residues. The DNA of the CDR3 is TGCAGCGGACACACCCAGGGGATTGAGACCCAGTACTTC. This codes for CSGHTQGIETQYF.

This clonotype was seen a single time. A junction end diverges from the germline sequence, so it may reflect a read error. J is TRBJ2-3 and V is TRBV13; no firm D call. Germline V gene data show CDR1 as PRHDT and CDR2 as FYEKMQ (reference sequence). The CDR3 loop spans 13 amino acids. The CDR3 sequence: CARSLRSIDMQYF. DNA of the CDR3: TGTGCCCGCAGCCTCCGCTCGATTGACATGCAGTATTTT.

As to this clonotype: The junction and the germline gene differ at one end; a read error may be behind it. V gene TRBV10-3 combines with J gene TRBJ2-7; the match to TRBD2 covers 10 bases. This CDR3 has 19 residues. Germline-derived CDR1 and CDR2 are ENHRY and SYGVKD. The CDR3 spells CAITKRSGLARGFSDEQYF. CDR3 DNA: TGTGCCATCACCAAACGATCGGGACTAGCGAGAGGGTTCTCCGACGAGCAGTACTTT.

A word on this clonotype: No conserved phenylalanine or tryptophan ends this CDR3, so it is likely a read error. The gene calls are TRBV28 and TRBJ2-7; 11 nucleotides align to TRBD1. The germline V gene has CDR1 MDHEN and CDR2 SYDVKM. The CDR3 is 14 amino acids. V shed 9 bases, J shed 4 bases, and the junction held 8 bases outside the gene matches. The CDR3 sequence: CASIRTGGSYEQYY. The CDR3, as DNA: TGTGCCAGTATCCGGACAGGGGGCTCTTACGAGCAGTACTAC.

The V call is TRBV28, the J call TRBJ1-5; D might be TRBD1 (5 bases). The CDR3 is 14 amino acids. Germline CDR1 reads MDHEN; CDR2 reads SYDVKM. V lost 6 bases to trimming and J lost 3 bases, with 12 bases between them. The CDR3 sequence: CASSKGEANQPQHF. The CDR3 nucleotides read TGTGCCAGCAGCAAAGGGGAAGCCAATCAGCCCCAGCATTTT.

This clonotype occurred many times. Mismatch with germline at one junction end may stem from a read error. This rearrangement joins TRBV28 to TRBJ2-7, with TRBD2 as a possible D gene (6 bases). In germline, CDR1 is MDHEN, CDR2 SYDVKM. The CDR3 has 15 residues. The DNA of the CDR3 is TGTGCCAGCAGGATCTCGGGACTGCCCTCCCACGAGCAGTACTTC. This codes for CASRISGLPSHEQYF.

Concerning this clonotype itself: One junction end disagrees with the germline gene, perhaps due to a read error. The chain employs TRBV2 and TRBJ2-7; D is uncertain. The CDR3 covers 15 residues. Germline lookup yields CDR1 SNHLY and CDR2 FYNNEI. CDR3 in DNA: TGTGCCCGCAGCGAGAACTGGGCGGTCTCCTACGAGCAGTACTTC. Amino acid sequence: CARSENWAVSYEQYF.

Comment on this clonotype: The conserved phenylalanine or tryptophan normally closing the CDR3 is absent here, so this likely arose from a read error. The V call is TRBV30, the J call TRBJ1-5; D ambiguous. Germline values: CDR1 GTSNPN, CDR2 SVGIG (reference sequence). This CDR3 contains 13 residues. V was shortened by 5 bases and J by 6 bases, with 14 bases between the two germline ends. The CDR3 region is CAWGKTDIQPQHY. The CDR3 region has the DNA TGTGCCTGGGGAAAAACAGACATTCAGCCCCAGCATTAT.

This clonotype was recorded only once. Just one base apart from a much larger clone, this may be a read error. The V gene is TRBV4-2, the J gene TRBJ2-1; TRBD2 agrees at 8 bases. The CDR3 runs 16 residues. Germline CDR1 and CDR2: LGHNA and YNFKEQ. CDR3 DNA sequence: TGTGCCAGTAGCCCGATTAGCGGGATCTCCTACAATGAGCAGTTCTTC. It yields the protein CASSPISGISYNEQFF.

CDR3 nucleotides: TGTGCCAGCAGCGAGGGGGGACTAGCGGGATTCTACCAGGAGTACTTC. Its protein is CASSEGGLAGFYQEYF. The V call is TRBV11-3, the J call TRBJ2-7, with TRBD2 identical over 13 bases. J was trimmed by 11 bases and V by 5 bases; bases with no gene match: 15. Germline CDR1 SGHNT, CDR2 YENEEA. There are 16 residues in the CDR3.

CDR3 nucleotides: TGCAGTGCTAGCAGGGTGCTCGTGAACACTGAAGCTTTCTTT. It encodes CSASRVLVNTEAFF. The genes are TRBV20-1 and TRBJ1-1, with D possibly being TRBD1 (5 bases). CDR1 is DFQATT, CDR2 SNEGSKA, per germline (reference sequence). V dropped 3 bases and J dropped 0 bases, with 11 bases sitting between them. This CDR3 has 14 residues.

This clonotype was counted only a few times. The genes are TRBV6-2 or TRBV6-3 and TRBJ2-7, with D perhaps matching TRBD1 (5 bases). Germline V gene data show CDR1 as MNHEY and CDR2 as SVGEGT. The CDR3 is 14 amino acids. The CDR3 sequence is CANSYLKGFGEQYF. For the CDR3, the DNA is TGTGCTAACAGTTACTTGAAGGGGTTTGGGGAGCAGTACTTC.

A note on this clonotype: A read error may produce the germline difference seen at one junction end. The CDR3 nucleotides are TGCGCCAGCAGCTTGGGACTGACTAACGGGAGGAACTACGAGCAGTATTTC. Amino acids: CASSLGLTNGRNYEQYF. The V gene is TRBV5-1, the J gene TRBJ2-7, with 7 positions matching TRBD2. The germline V gene has CDR1 SGHRS and CDR2 YFSETQ. This CDR3 contains 17 residues.

In the case of this clonotype: A read error may produce the germline difference seen at one junction end. The rearrangement joins TRBV11-2 to TRBJ2-5, with D possibly TRBD2 on 5 matching bases. The CDR3 spans 18 residues. CDR1 SGHAT and CDR2 FQNNGV come from the germline V gene. The CDR3 is CTSSIDPWSSRRGETQYF. The CDR3 DNA sequence: TGTACCAGCAGCATAGATCCGTGGTCTAGCAGGAGAGGTGAGACCCAGTACTTC.

This chain joins TRBV10-3 and TRBJ2-7; D gene unclear. In germline, CDR1 is ENHRY, CDR2 SYGVKD. Trimming stripped 6 bases from V and 4 bases from J, with 19 bases between. The CDR3 runs 15 residues. CDR3 region: CAIREIRLMTYEQYF. CDR3 sequence (DNA): TGTGCCATCAGGGAGATCAGGTTAATGACTTACGAGCAGTACTTC.

On this clonotype: At one end the junction does not follow the germline gene, possibly because of a read error. The chain employs TRBV12-3 or TRBV12-4 and TRBJ2-7; 8 nucleotides align to TRBD1. This CDR3 has 15 residues. CDR3 amino acids: CASSMETGVSYEQYF. In DNA, the CDR3 is TGTGCCAGCAGTATGGAGACAGGGGTGTCCTACGAACAGTACTTC.

The sample holds a few counts of this clonotype. A much more abundant neighbour one base away suggests this may be a read error. The final CDR3 position lacks the conserved phenylalanine or tryptophan, pointing to a likely read error. CDR3: CASSGTSGSNGETQYS. The CDR3 coding sequence is TGCGCCAGCAGCGGGACTAGCGGGAGTAACGGGGAGACCCAGTACTCC. The chain recombines TRBV5-1 with TRBJ2-5; 14 positions match TRBD2. The CDR3 totals 16 residues. Germline CDR1 and CDR2: SGHRS and YFSETQ. With V trimmed by 4 bases and J by 5 bases, 7 bases remained unmatched.

Concerning this clonotype: One junction end disagrees with the germline gene, perhaps due to a read error. V gene TRBV4-1 combines with J gene TRBJ2-1; 9 positions agree with TRBD1. The V gene's germline CDR1 is MGHRA and CDR2 YSYEKL. The CDR3 length is 17 residues. The CDR3 spells CASSQGTGRSFYNEQFF. The CDR3 nucleotides read TGTGCCAGCAGCCAGGGGACAGGGAGGAGCTTCTACAATGAGCAGTTCTTC.

The table lists this clonotype with a few counts. This chain connects TRBV10-3 to TRBJ1-1; D is undetermined. Germline V lookup: CDR1 ENHRY, CDR2 SYGVKD. The CDR3 is 15 residues long. The germline V and J ends were trimmed by 3 bases and 5 bases, with 16 bases remaining between them. Written as DNA, the CDR3 is TGTGCCATCAGTGAATCGGCGGGTGGAACGACTGAAGCTTTCTTT. As protein: CAISESAGGTTEAFF.

On this clonotype: No conserved phenylalanine or tryptophan is present at the end of the CDR3, so a read error is the likely explanation. V and J are TRBV20-1 and TRBJ2-2; tentatively, D is TRBD2 (5 bases). Trimming removed 3 bases at V and 9 bases at J, with 20 bases between. From germline, CDR1 is DFQATT and CDR2 SNEGSKA (reference sequence). This CDR3 spans 15 amino acids. The CDR3, as DNA: TGCAGTGCTAGGCAGCCGGGAATCAGGTCCTGGGAGCTGTTTTTG. This translates into CSARQPGIRSWELFL.

The chain carries TRBV11-2 and TRBJ2-5; the match to TRBD2 covers 8 bases. Germline trimming cut 5 bases from V and 5 bases from J; bases unmatched to any gene: 13. Germline values: CDR1 SGHAT, CDR2 FQNNGV. This CDR3 comprises 16 residues. CDR3 coding DNA: TGTGCCAGCAGCCGGACTCCAGGCGGGAGGAACGAGACCCAGTACTTC. This gives the protein CASSRTPGGRNETQYF.

This clonotype occurred once. An end of the junction differs from the germline gene, which may be a read error. The chain has TRBV11-2 and TRBJ2-1, with D possibly being TRBD2 (5 bases). This CDR3 contains 16 residues. Germline V gene sequence: CDR1 SGHAT, CDR2 FQNNGV. CDR3 coding DNA: TGTGCCAGCAGTTTAGAGCTCCTAACGGGAATGAATAAGCAGTTCTTC. Translating gives CASSLELLTGMNKQFF.

In regard to this clonotype: The germline gene is not matched at one end of the junction; a read error may be the cause. The genes are TRBV6-6 and TRBJ2-2; D might be TRBD2 (5 bases). The CDR3 spans 14 residues. The V gene's germline CDR1 is MNHNY and CDR2 SVGAGI (reference sequence). CDR3 bases: TGCGCCAGCTGTCCGGACTCCTCCTCCGGGGAGCTGTTTTTT. It specifies CASCPDSSSGELFF.

In regard to this clonotype: A junction boundary mismatches the germline segment, possibly from a read error. The CDR3 reads CTSSFDSYEEYF. CDR3 DNA sequence: TGTACCAGCAGTTTTGACAGCTACGAGGAGTACTTC. The rearrangement uses TRBV6-2 or TRBV6-3 and TRBJ2-7; D perhaps matches TRBD1 (5 bases). The germline gives CDR1 MNHEY, CDR2 SVGEGT. The CDR3 is 12 amino acids.